This TCR beta chain was captured by sequencing in a study of T cell responses to AZD1222 COVID-19 vaccine (dated by TCRdb to 2020 to 2023). General notes on the study: TCR sequencing was performed for about 250 trial participants, of whom approximately 200 were given two doses of AZD1222 and around 26 were given two doses of MenACWY control vaccine. Trial participants were enrolled by age into 18-55, 56-69 and 70-plus year subgroups, with approximately 150, 30 and 60 TCR-sequenced participants respectively. Findings and caveats that apply to the study as a whole: Because no samples from the day 14 peak response were available, repertoires could be characterized only after the peak T cell response. Reportedly, close to half of the unique spike-specific TCRs recognized epitopes lying outside the regions that are mutated in the B.1.351 and B.1.1.7 variants. In the small 56-69-year group, the increase in depth fell short of significance, most likely because of low power. Conclusions about previously exposed vaccinees are limited because only six or seven AZD1222 recipients were SARS-CoV-2 seropositive at baseline. The whole spike protein was spanned by vaccine-associated CD4 TCRs, and dominant responses were seen in regions 160-218 and 743-854. After two AZD1222 doses, spike-specific TCR breadth and depth were significantly higher than at day 0 and than in MenACWY recipients. Most participants were white British and females outnumbered males, and the authors suggested that clonal diversity may have been underestimated.

Points on this clone: It has no known antigen specificity. No quality values exist for individual bases; no much larger clone is one base distant.

The CDR3 regions of human TCRbeta chains were analyzed by immunosequencing. Regarding the original processing steps: TCRs in the repertoires were compared against a reference library of SARS-CoV-2-specific TCRs that had been generated with the MIRA antigen-specificity platform. Breadth was defined as the fraction of unique TCRs that were SARS-CoV-2-associated. Depth was defined as the fraction of total T cells that were SARS-CoV-2-associated. Using the MIRA data, each spike-specific TCR was assigned both to the spike region to which the TCR was reactive and to a CD4 or CD8 class. Log10-transformed breadth and depth values were compared by one-way ANOVA with Sidak's multiple comparisons tests. In TCRdb, the immuneACCESS table is reduced to in-frame sequences with V and J assigned. These tables do not hold every clone; where another copy was compared, an unresolved V gene accounts for under half, and the others remain unexplained. The V and J calls and the clone size are those of that table, but D and trimming were determined from the DNA. The sample data list some 170,000 clones, and 91% of these were observed just once. The ten largest make up approximately 1.8% of the sample.

The sample's time point label, decoded: about 28 days (+/-7) after the second vaccine dose. AZD1222 recipients whose second dose came at about 4 weeks and those whose second dose came at about 12 weeks were combined into one group, since spike-specific TCR depth and breadth did not differ between the two schedules. Samples from vaccinated people were obtained from the UK trials COV001 and COV002, which included a single-blind randomized controlled phase 2/3 trial of AZD1222 (ChAdOx1 nCoV-19) in healthy adults. For TCRbeta chain sequencing, PBMC samples were collected from trial participants at day 0 and at day 28 after the second dose. For CDR1 and CDR2, the germline V gene (reference sequence) lists SEHNR and FQNEAQ. From the cysteine through the phenylalanine, the CDR3 covers 15 amino acids. Only CDR3 DNA is held: 45 bases, read in frame from base 1. V loses 5 bases of germline sequence and J loses 4 bases, and the interval between the two ends is 15 bases.

The material sequenced was peripheral blood, taken 28 days after the second AZD1222 dose. This receptor was identified in an adult who received the AZD1222 COVID-19 vaccine. The chain was built from TRBV7-9 and TRBJ1-3, with the D gene call left open. In nucleotide form, the sequence is TGTGCCAGCAGCCGAGAAGTGACTGTCGGAAACACCATATATTTT. Its translation reads: CASSREVTVGNTIYF.